Listed below are T cell receptor beta chains from one sample, sequenced in a study of Ad26.COV2.S vaccination and SARS-CoV-2 variants. Using immunoSEQ multiplex PCR, the repertoire was profiled, and TCRdb retains in-frame clones only, with some absent. Found here are around 140,000 clones, 70% to 90% of them singletons; the top ten hold about 5%. Source: peripheral blood, taken after recovery from COVID-19. All receptors derive from a human donor who had recovered from COVID-19. The CDR3 runs from the conserved cysteine through the conserved F or W. A D gene is named only where the DNA matches it firmly. Rows may omit the clone size; those that give it use once, few, many or a size class.

>few|TRBJ2-7|.|TRBV5-1
TGCGCCAGCAGCTTTCGGGGCACCTACGAGCAGTACTTC
CASSFRGTYEQYF
>.|TRBJ2-7|.|TRBV6-2/TRBV6-3
TGTGCCAGCAGCCTTGGCTGGACCCCTAGCTCCTACGAGCAGTACTTC
CASSLGWTPSSYEQYF
>.|TRBJ1-3|.|TRBV3-1/TRBV3-2
TGTGCCAGCACACAATCTGGAAACACCATATATTTT
CASTQSGNTIYF
>few|TRBJ2-1|TRBD1|TRBV27
TGTGCCAGCAGTTTACGGGGACAGGTTTCGAATGAGCAGTTCTTC
CASSLRGQVSNEQFF
>.|TRBJ1-2|.|TRBV6-5
TGTGCCAGCAGCCCGGTAGGGGGGTATGGCTACACCTTC
CASSPVGGYGYTF
>.|TRBJ2-2|TRBD2|TRBV9
TGTGCCAGCAGCGTAGCGGGAGGGGGTTACACCGGGGAGCTGTTTTTT
CASSVAGGGYTGELFF
>.|TRBJ2-2|.|TRBV27
TGTGCCAGCTTATCCGGGACCGCGAACACCGGGGAGCTGTTTTTT
CASLSGTANTGELFF
>.|TRBJ2-2|.|TRBV7-8
TGTGCCAGCAGTCATGTTTCGAGAGACTCCGGGGAGCTGTTTTTT
CASSHVSRDSGELFF
>.|TRBJ1-1|.|TRBV10-3
TGTGCCATCAGGGACAGCAGGAACACTGAAGCTTTCTTT
CAIRDSRNTEAFF
>.|TRBJ2-3|TRBD1|TRBV5-8
TGTGCCAGCAGCCCGGACAGGGTGTTTCAAGATACGCAGTATTTT
CASSPDRVFQDTQYF
>.|TRBJ1-1|.|TRBV11-2
TGTGCCAGCAGCCGACGCGGACGGGGGGGCACTGAAGCTTTCTTT
CASSRRGRGGTEAFF
>.|TRBJ1-2|.|TRBV6-2/TRBV6-3
TGTGCCAGCAGTTACTCGAGCGAGGATAACTATGGCTACACCTTC
CASSYSSEDNYGYTF
>.|TRBJ2-7|TRBD1|TRBV7-8
TGTGCCAGCAGCTTACGACACCCAACAGGGGACGAGCAGTACTTC
CASSLRHPTGDEQYF
>.|TRBJ2-7|TRBD1|TRBV5-1
TGCGCCAGCAGCTTTGGGGACAGAAACCACTACGAGCAGTACTTC
CASSFGDRNHYEQYF
>.|TRBJ2-7|.|TRBV7-9
TGTGCCAGCAGCTCGGACAGTATTAGCTCCTACGAGCAGTACTTC
CASSSDSISSYEQYF
>.|TRBJ1-1|.|TRBV7-9
TGTGCCAGCAGCTTTCAGGAGGAAGCTTTCTTT
CASSFQEEAFF
>.|TRBJ2-3|.|TRBV29-1
TGCAGCGTTGAAGTTTACACAGATACGCAGTATTTT
CSVEVYTDTQYF
>.|TRBJ2-5|TRBD2|TRBV9
TGTGCCAGCAGCGTAACAGGACTAGCGGATCAAGAGACCCAGTACTTC
CASSVTGLADQETQYF
>.|TRBJ2-1|.|TRBV28
TGTGCCAGCAGTCGGCGCCGGGGAGGCAATGAGCAGTTCTTC
CASSRRRGGNEQFF
>.|TRBJ2-7|.|TRBV12-3/TRBV12-4
TGTGCCAGCAGTTTGGGGATCGGCGAGCAGTACTTC
CASSLGIGEQYF
>.|TRBJ2-7|.|TRBV13
TGTGCCAGCAGCTTAGGGGGCGCAGAGAGGAACGAGCAGTACTTC
CASSLGGAERNEQYF
>.|TRBJ1-2|.|TRBV27
TGTGCCAGCAGTTTATCTGGCACCCCAAATGGCTACACCTTC
CASSLSGTPNGYTF
>.|TRBJ2-5|.|TRBV2
TGTGCCAGCAGTGGGACAGTCGGGGAGACCCAGTACTTC
CASSGTVGETQYF
>.|TRBJ2-2|TRBD2|TRBV5-1
TGCGCCAGCAGCGTCGCCGGGACTAGCGGGGGGGCCGGGGAGCTGTTTTTT
CASSVAGTSGGAGELFF
>.|TRBJ1-1|.|TRBV29-1
TGCAGCGTCGGACAGCGCATGAACACTGAAGCTTTCTTT
CSVGQRMNTEAFF
>.|TRBJ2-2|TRBD2|TRBV7-6
TGTGCCAGCAGCTTATTCCGGACTAGGGTCCCCGGGGAGCTGTTTTTT
CASSLFRTRVPGELFF
>.|TRBJ1-1|.|TRBV18
TGTGCCAGCTCCCGGTCGGGTGTGGGGAACACTGAAGCTTTCTTT
CASSRSGVGNTEAFF
>.|TRBJ2-7|TRBD1|TRBV18
TGTGCCAGCTCTCCCGGGACAGGGCGTATGGGGCAGTACTTC
CASSPGTGRMGQYF
>.|TRBJ1-2|TRBD1|TRBV28
TGTGCCAGCAGTTTATGGACAGGGGGTAACTATGGCTACACCTTC
CASSLWTGGNYGYTF
>.|TRBJ1-2|.|TRBV13
TGTGCCAGCAGCGCGAGGGGCGGCGGCTACACCTTC
CASSARGGGYTF
>once|TRBJ2-1|TRBD2|TRBV27
TGTGCCAGCAGTTTCACCCTAGCGGGGGCCGATAATGAGCAGTTCTTC
CASSFTLAGADNEQFF
>.|TRBJ1-2|.|TRBV4-3
TGCGCCAGCAGCCAAGGAAGACGACAGAACTATGGCTACACCTTC
CASSQGRRQNYGYTF
>once|TRBJ2-3|.|TRBV7-6
TGTGCCAGCAGCTTAGCAGGGGTCTGGGGCACAGATACGCAGTATTTT
CASSLAGVWGTDTQYF
>.|TRBJ1-5|.|TRBV3-1/TRBV3-2
TGTGCCAGCAGCCAAGATCTTGGATATAGCAATCAGCCCCAGCATTTT
CASSQDLGYSNQPQHF
>.|TRBJ1-5|.|TRBV11-3
TGTGCCCGTCGGATCGGCAATCAGCCCCAGCATTTT
CARRIGNQPQHF
>.|TRBJ2-5|TRBD1|TRBV9
TGTGCCAGCAGCGTGGGAAGACAGGGAAGAGGAGAGACCCAGTACTTC
CASSVGRQGRGETQYF
>.|TRBJ2-4|.|TRBV13
TGTGCCAGCAGCTTAGGGGCACAAAACATTCAGTACTTC
CASSLGAQNIQYF
>.|TRBJ1-1|.|TRBV19
TGTGCCAGTAGTATTTGGGGGGGTAGTGAAGCTTTCTTT
CASSIWGGSEAFF
>.|TRBJ2-6|.|TRBV28
TGTGCCAGCACTAACACCCTCTTGGGGGCCAACGTCCTGACTTTC
CASTNTLLGANVLTF
>.|TRBJ2-7|TRBD2|TRBV19
TGTGCCAGTACCTCCGGGACTAGCTTTACCGACGAGCAGTACTTC
CASTSGTSFTDEQYF
>.|TRBJ2-7|.|TRBV18
TGTGCCAGCTCACCACAGGAGACAGCCAACGAGCAGTACTTC
CASSPQETANEQYF
>.|TRBJ1-1|.|TRBV3-1/TRBV3-2
TGTGCCAGCAGCCAATTGAACCCACCTAAGAACACTGAAGCTTTCTTT
CASSQLNPPKNTEAFF
>.|TRBJ1-5|.|TRBV28
TGTGCCAGCAGTTTATTAGTGGGGTATAGCAATCAGCCCCAGCATTTT
CASSLLVGYSNQPQHF
>.|TRBJ1-2|TRBD1|TRBV3-1/TRBV3-2
TGTGCCAGCAGCCATCAGGGGGCCTTGAACTATGGCTACACCTTC
CASSHQGALNYGYTF
>.|TRBJ2-1|.|TRBV4-3
TGCGCCAGCAGCCAAGCTGTGGGTCCCGTCACCCATGAGCAGTTCTTC
CASSQAVGPVTHEQFF
>.|TRBJ2-5|.|TRBV5-1
TGCGCCAGCAGGTCGACGACGGGGAGACAAGAGACCCAGTACTTC
CASRSTTGRQETQYF